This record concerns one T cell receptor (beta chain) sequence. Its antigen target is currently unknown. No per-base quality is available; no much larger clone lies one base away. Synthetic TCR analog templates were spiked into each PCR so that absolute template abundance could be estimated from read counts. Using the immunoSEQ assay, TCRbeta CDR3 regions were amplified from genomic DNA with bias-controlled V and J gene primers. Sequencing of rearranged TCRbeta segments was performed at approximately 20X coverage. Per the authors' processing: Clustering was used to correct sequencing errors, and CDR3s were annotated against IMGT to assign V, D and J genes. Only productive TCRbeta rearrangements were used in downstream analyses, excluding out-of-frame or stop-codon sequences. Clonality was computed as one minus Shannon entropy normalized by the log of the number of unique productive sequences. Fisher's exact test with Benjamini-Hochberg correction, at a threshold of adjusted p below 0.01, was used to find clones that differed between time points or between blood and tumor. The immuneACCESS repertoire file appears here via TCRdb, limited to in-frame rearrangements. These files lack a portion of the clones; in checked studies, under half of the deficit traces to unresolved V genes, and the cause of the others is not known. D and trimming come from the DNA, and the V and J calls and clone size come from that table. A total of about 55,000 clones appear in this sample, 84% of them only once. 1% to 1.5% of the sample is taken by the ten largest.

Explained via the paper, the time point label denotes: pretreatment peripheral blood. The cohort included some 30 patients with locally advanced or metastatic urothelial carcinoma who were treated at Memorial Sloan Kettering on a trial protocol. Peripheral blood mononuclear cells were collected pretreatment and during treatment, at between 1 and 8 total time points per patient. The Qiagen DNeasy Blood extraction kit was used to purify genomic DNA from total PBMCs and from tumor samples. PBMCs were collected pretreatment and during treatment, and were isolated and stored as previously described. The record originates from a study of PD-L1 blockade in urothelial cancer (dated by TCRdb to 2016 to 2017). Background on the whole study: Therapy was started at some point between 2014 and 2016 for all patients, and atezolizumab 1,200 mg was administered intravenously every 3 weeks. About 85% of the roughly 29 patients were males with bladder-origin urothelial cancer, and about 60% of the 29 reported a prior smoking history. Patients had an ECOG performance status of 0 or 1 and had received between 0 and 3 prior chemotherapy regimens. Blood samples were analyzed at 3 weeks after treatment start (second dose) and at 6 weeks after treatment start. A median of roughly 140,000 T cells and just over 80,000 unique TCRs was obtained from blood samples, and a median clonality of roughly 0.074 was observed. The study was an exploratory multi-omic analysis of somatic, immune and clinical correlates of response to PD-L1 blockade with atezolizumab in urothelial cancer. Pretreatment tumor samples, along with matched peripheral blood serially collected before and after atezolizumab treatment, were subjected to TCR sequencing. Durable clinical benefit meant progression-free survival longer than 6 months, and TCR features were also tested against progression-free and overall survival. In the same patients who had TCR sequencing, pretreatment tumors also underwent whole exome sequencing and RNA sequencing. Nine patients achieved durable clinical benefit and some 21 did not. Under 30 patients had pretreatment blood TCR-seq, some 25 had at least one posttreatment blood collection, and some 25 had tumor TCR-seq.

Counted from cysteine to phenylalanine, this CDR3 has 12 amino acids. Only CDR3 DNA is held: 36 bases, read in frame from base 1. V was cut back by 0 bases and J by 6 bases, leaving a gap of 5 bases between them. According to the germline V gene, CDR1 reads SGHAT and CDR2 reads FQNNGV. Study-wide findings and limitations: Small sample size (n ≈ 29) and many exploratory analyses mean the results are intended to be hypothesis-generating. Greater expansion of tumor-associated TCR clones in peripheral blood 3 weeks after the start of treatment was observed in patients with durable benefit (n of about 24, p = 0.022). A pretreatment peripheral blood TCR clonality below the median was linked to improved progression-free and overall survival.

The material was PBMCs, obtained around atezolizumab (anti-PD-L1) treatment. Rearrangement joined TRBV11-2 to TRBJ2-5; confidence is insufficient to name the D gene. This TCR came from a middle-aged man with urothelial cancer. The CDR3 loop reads CASSLDSKTQYF. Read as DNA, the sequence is TGTGCCAGCAGCTTAGATTCAAAGACCCAGTACTTC. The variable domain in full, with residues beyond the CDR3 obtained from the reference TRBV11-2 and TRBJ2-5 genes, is EAGVAQSPRYKIIEKRQSVAFWCNPISGHATLYWYQQILGQGPKLLIQFQNNGVVDDSQLPKDRFSAERLKGVDSTLKIQPAKLEDSAVYLCASSLDSKTQYFGPGTRLLVL.